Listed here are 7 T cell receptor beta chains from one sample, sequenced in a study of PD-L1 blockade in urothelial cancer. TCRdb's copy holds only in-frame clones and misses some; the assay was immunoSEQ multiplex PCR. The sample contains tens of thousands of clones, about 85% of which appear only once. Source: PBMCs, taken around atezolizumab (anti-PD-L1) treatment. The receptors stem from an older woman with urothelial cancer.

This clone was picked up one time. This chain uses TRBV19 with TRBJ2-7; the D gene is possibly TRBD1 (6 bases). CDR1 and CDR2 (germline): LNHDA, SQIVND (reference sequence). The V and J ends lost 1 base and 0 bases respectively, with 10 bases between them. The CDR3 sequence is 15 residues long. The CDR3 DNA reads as TGTGCCAGTAGTATAGGGCAGGGGCTCTCCTACGAGCAGTACTTC. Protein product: CASSIGQGLSYEQYF.

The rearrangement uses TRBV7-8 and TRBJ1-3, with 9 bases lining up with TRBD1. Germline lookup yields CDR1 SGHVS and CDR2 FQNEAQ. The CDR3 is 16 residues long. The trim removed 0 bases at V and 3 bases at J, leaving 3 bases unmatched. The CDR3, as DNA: TGTGCCAGCAGCTTAGCGGGACAGGGTAGTGGAAACACCATATATTTT. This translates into CASSLAGQGSGNTIYF.

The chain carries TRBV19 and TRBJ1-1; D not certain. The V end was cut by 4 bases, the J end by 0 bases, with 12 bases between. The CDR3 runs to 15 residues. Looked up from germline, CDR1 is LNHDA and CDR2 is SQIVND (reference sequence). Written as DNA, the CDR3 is TGTGCCAGTAGTAGCGGGGTCCACATGAACACTGAAGCTTTCTTT. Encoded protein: CASSSGVHMNTEAFF.

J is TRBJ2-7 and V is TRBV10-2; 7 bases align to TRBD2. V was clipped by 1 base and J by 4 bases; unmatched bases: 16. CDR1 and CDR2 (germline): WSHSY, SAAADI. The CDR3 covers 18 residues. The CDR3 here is CASSEFPGWWEGQYEQYF. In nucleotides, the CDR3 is TGCGCCAGCAGTGAGTTTCCGGGATGGTGGGAGGGCCAATACGAGCAGTACTTC.

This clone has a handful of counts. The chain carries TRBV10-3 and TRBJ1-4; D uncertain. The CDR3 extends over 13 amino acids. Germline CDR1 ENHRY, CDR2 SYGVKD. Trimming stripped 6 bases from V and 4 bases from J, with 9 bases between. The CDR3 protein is CAIRTDFNEKLFF. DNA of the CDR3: TGTGCCATCAGAACGGACTTTAATGAAAAACTGTTTTTT.

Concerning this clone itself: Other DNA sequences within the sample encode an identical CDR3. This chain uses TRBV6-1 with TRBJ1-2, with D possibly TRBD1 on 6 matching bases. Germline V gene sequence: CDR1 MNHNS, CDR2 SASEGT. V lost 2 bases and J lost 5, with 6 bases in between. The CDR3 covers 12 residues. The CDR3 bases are TGTGCCAGCAGTGAAACAGGGTATGGCTACACCTTC. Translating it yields CASSETGYGYTF.

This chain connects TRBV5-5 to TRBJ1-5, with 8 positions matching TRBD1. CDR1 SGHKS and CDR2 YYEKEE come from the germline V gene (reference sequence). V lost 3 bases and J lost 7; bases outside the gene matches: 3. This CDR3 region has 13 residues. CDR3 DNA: TGTGCCAGCAGCTCCGACAGGGGACAGCCCCAGCATTTT. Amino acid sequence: CASSSDRGQPQHF.